This TCR beta chain is drawn from a study of blood T cell repertoires in COVID-19. Study at large: T cells, B-cell-depleted T cells, or PBMCs provided the cDNA or gDNA that served as material.

Authors' analysis steps: For nucleated cells, counts were estimated from reference gene primer amplification. The repertoire was sequenced with immunoSEQ multiplex PCR; TCRdb's copy has only in-frame clones and lacks some. The D gene and trimming were derived from the DNA, and the V and J assignments and clone size from that table. Among about 270,000 clones listed, approximately 90% were seen once. CDR3 length: 13 amino acids. V was cut by 2 bases and J by 4 bases, with 8 bases left in between. Per germline, CDR1 SQVTM and CDR2 ANQGSEA. Participant ages covered about 18 to 89 years across about 25 US areas.

This sequence joins TRBV29-1 and TRBJ2-2, with unresolved D. Sequencing was done on a sample of PBMCs or T cells enriched from blood (not recorded which). The clonotype comes from a woman in her twenties or thirties with acute COVID-19. The CDR3 protein is CSVEYSLTGELFF. CDR3 sequence (DNA): TGCAGCGTTGAATATTCCCTCACCGGGGAGCTGTTTTTT.